These T cell receptor beta chains were read from a single sample in a study of blood T cell repertoires in COVID-19. Assay used: immunoSEQ multiplex PCR; TCRdb lists only in-frame clones, some missing. The sample shows 210,000 or so clones, 87% of them seen only once. Sequencing used PBMCs or T cells enriched from blood (not recorded which). The receptors originated from a man aged 30-40 years who had recovered from COVID-19. The CDR3 runs from the conserved cysteine through the conserved F or W. D genes are given only for firm matches. A clone size is listed for some rows: how often the clone was seen (once, few, many), or a class if it is expanded.

13	NA	TRBV6-5	NA	TRBJ1-1	TGTGCCAGCAGGTGGACGGGAAACACTGAAGCTTTCTTT	CASRWTGNTEAFF
14	once	TRBV7-2	NA	TRBJ2-5	TGTGCCAGCAGCTTAATGGGAGTCCAAGAGACCCAGTACTTC	CASSLMGVQETQYF
13	NA	TRBV7-2	NA	TRBJ2-7	TGTGCCAGCAGCTTAACAGGGTTAGGCGAGCAGTACTTC	CASSLTGLGEQYF
14	NA	TRBV6-5	NA	TRBJ1-2	TGTGCCAGCAGTTACCGGCCAGGGTCCTATGGCTACACCTTC	CASSYRPGSYGYTF
9	NA	TRBV29-1	NA	TRBJ1-2	TGCAGCGTTGAGGCTGGCTACACCTTC	CSVEAGYTF
18	NA	TRBV4-2	TRBD1	TRBJ1-3	TGTGCCAGCAGCCAAGATCTACTGCGACAGGGGCCTGGAAACACCATATATTTT	CASSQDLLRQGPGNTIYF
13	NA	TRBV7-3	NA	TRBJ1-2	TGTGCCAGCAGCTTCACAGCTAACTATGGCTACACCTTC	CASSFTANYGYTF
15	NA	TRBV7-9	TRBD1	TRBJ1-2	TGTGCCAGCAGCTTAGCAAGCCAGGGGGCCTATGGCTACACCTTC	CASSLASQGAYGYTF
13	NA	TRBV5-5	NA	TRBJ1-1	TGTGCCAGCAGCCTACAGGGAGACACTGAAGCTTTCTTT	CASSLQGDTEAFF
13	NA	TRBV3-1/TRBV3-2	NA	TRBJ2-1	TGTGCCAGCAGCCTAAGAGACTCCAGTGAGCAGTTCTTC	CASSLRDSSEQFF
16	NA	TRBV20-1	NA	TRBJ1-5	TGCAGTGCTAGTACGGGGGACGTCGTCAGCAATCAGCCCCAGCATTTT	CSASTGDVVSNQPQHF
17	once	TRBV25-1	TRBD1	TRBJ1-6	TGTGCCAGCAGTGAATGGGGGACAGGCGGTTATAATTCACCCCTCCACTTT	CASSEWGTGGYNSPLHF
14	NA	TRBV18	TRBD1	TRBJ2-7	TGTGCCAGCTCACCAGGGACAGGGGCCAACGAGCAGTACTTC	CASSPGTGANEQYF
17	NA	TRBV6-4	NA	TRBJ1-1	TGTGCCAGCAGGGCACCCCCCAGGGGACAAGTCGCAGGTGAAGCTTTCTTT	CASRAPPRGQVAGEAFF
14	once	TRBV6-5	TRBD2	TRBJ2-1	TGTGCCAGCAGTAAGCGGGATCGTTGGGATGAGCAGTTCTTC	CASSKRDRWDEQFF
17	NA	TRBV4-2	NA	TRBJ2-2	TGTGCCAGCAGCCAAGATGAAAGACAGACGAACACCGGGGAGCTGTTTTTT	CASSQDERQTNTGELFF
12	NA	TRBV25-1	NA	TRBJ1-4	TGTGCCAGCAGGGGACTGGGGGGAAAACTGTTTTTT	CASRGLGGKLFF
13	NA	TRBV5-1	NA	TRBJ2-7	TGCGCCAGCAGCTTTGAGTCCTCCTACGAGCAGTACTTC	CASSFESSYEQYF
14	NA	TRBV18	TRBD1	TRBJ2-7	TGTGCCAGCTCACCGGACAGGGGAATCTACGAGCAGTACTTC	CASSPDRGIYEQYF
18	NA	TRBV30	NA	TRBJ2-7	TGTGCCTGGAACCGAGGGGGGAACCGGGACTACTCTCCCTACGAGCAGTACTTC	CAWNRGGNRDYSPYEQYF
15	NA	TRBV7-2	TRBD1	TRBJ1-3	TGTGCCAGCAGCAGTGACAGGGGGCCTGGAAACACCATATATTTT	CASSSDRGPGNTIYF
13	NA	TRBV4-2	NA	TRBJ1-1	TGTGCCAGCAGCCAAGATCGGTCCACTGAAGCTTTCTTT	CASSQDRSTEAFF
17	NA	TRBV4-3	NA	TRBJ1-3	TGCGCCAGCAGCCTAGTTGGGGGCAGGGTGACTGGAAACACCATATATTTT	CASSLVGGRVTGNTIYF
14	NA	TRBV18	NA	TRBJ1-4	TGTGCCAGCTCATCCAGGGATCTGGGTGAAAAACTGTTTTTT	CASSSRDLGEKLFF
12	NA	TRBV27	TRBD1	TRBJ1-2	TGTGCCAGCAGAGGGGGCGCGGGTGGCTACACCTTC	CASRGGAGGYTF
14	NA	TRBV5-1	NA	TRBJ2-3	TGCGCCAGCAGCGAGGGACTCCCCACAGATACGCAGTATTTT	CASSEGLPTDTQYF
15	NA	TRBV18	NA	TRBJ2-1	TGTGCCAGCTCACCACCGTCAGGGGTGATACATGAGCAGTTCTTC	CASSPPSGVIHEQFF
15	few	TRBV4-1	TRBD2	TRBJ2-2	TGCGCCAGCAGCCAGTTGACTAGCGGGGCCGGGGAGCTGTTTTTT	CASSQLTSGAGELFF
13	NA	TRBV30	NA	TRBJ1-5	TGTGCCTGGAGTGCCCGGGGGAGTCAGCCCCAGCATTTT	CAWSARGSQPQHF
12	few	TRBV4-1	NA	TRBJ1-2	TGCGCCAGCAGCCAAGCTACGAAGAGCTACACCTTC	CASSQATKSYTF
17	NA	TRBV30	TRBD2	TRBJ2-3	TGTGCCTGGAGTAGGGGCCAGACTAGCGGGAGGCCAGATACGCAGTATTTT	CAWSRGQTSGRPDTQYF
15	once	TRBV5-6	NA	TRBJ2-5	TGTGCCAGCAGCCGTCCCCGGACAGCCTGGGAGACCCAGTACTTC	CASSRPRTAWETQYF
17	NA	TRBV27	TRBD1	TRBJ1-6	TGTGCCAGCAGTTCATCGATCCGGGACAGGGGGAGATCACCCCTCCACTTT	CASSSSIRDRGRSPLHF
8	NA	TRBV11-3	NA	TRBJ2-7	TGTGCCAGCCGGAGTCGGTACTTC	CASRSRYF
14	NA	TRBV28	NA	TRBJ2-5	TGTGCCAGCAGCCGCACACAGGAGAAAAAGACCCAGTACTTC	CASSRTQEKKTQYF
15	NA	TRBV2	TRBD2	TRBJ2-7	TGTGCCAGCAGGGAGATAGCGGGGGGGGTCTACGAGCAGTACTTC	CASREIAGGVYEQYF
13	NA	TRBV30	NA	TRBJ1-1	TGTGCCTGGAGTGTATGGCCCGGGACTGAAGCTTTCTTT	CAWSVWPGTEAFF
14	NA	TRBV28	NA	TRBJ1-1	TGTGCCAGCAGTTTGACGACAGGGAACACTGAAGCTTTCTTT	CASSLTTGNTEAFF
14	NA	TRBV18	NA	TRBJ2-5	TGTGCCAGCTCACCTTACAGGGATGGAGAGACCCAGTACTTC	CASSPYRDGETQYF